This T cell receptor beta chain was identified during a study of blood T cells in healthy people across ages. Regarding the study as a whole: PBMCs that were unsorted prevented a conclusive naive versus antigen-experienced comparison.

The second PCR ran about 6 to 11 cycles with a sample-barcoded 5' primer and J-beta primers. TCRdb itself ran the 5' RACE reads through MiXCR, one entry per CDR3 protein. Among some 800,000 distinct CDR3 sequences listed, around 25% were seen once. This clonotype has more than one count but fewer than ten. The antigen is undetermined. The same sample was also used in a study of T cells of mothers and their children. That study adds: RNA was extracted, and all of it went into cDNA synthesis at about 1.6 ug per 15 ul.

What was sequenced was blood. The TCR was taken from a boy younger than 18 in good health.

CDR3 bases: TGCAGTGCTAGGCCCGGGACAGGGTTTAGAAACATTCAGTACTTC. Translation: CSARPGTGFRNIQYF. The genes are TRBV20-1 and TRBJ2-4, with 9 bases that match TRBD1. This CDR3 contains 15 residues. Trimming at V came to 3 bases and at J to 6 bases, leaving 9 bases not matched to a gene. In germline, CDR1 is DFQATT, CDR2 SNEGSKA (reference sequence).